A selection of T cell receptor beta chains follows, all from one sample in a study of shared clonotypes between healthy human individuals. This table comes from immunoSEQ multiplex PCR, and its TCRdb copy is limited to in-frame clones, with some not included. The sample carries approximately 460,000 clones, about 74% recorded once. Specimen: PBMCs. Receptor source: a woman in her thirties or forties in good health. Some clones in this sample may be carry-over from other donors' samples. Both conserved end residues are part of each CDR3. Expanded clones get a size class; other rows say once, few or many, or leave the size out.

TRBV27,-,CASSPLGGGTYNEQFF
TRBV18,-,CASSPTGNSPLHF
TRBV19,few,CASSISRNTGELFF
TRBV28,-,CASSLPPGNNEQFF
TRBV7-8,once,CASSLGWREYTGELFF
TRBV4-3,few,CASSQVQGSYGYTF
TRBV7-8,few,CASSSRGPYEQYF
TRBV5-1,-,CASSLDYLGTGREAFF
TRBV27,-,CASNRRGLADAYEQYF
TRBV7-2,-,CASTTGTSSYNEQFF
TRBV30,-,CAWTSVSYEQYF
TRBV30,-,CAWSSAVGINNEQFF
TRBV5-1,many,CASSLDVGSGNTIYF
TRBV4-1,once,CASSQGRRGEKLFF
TRBV30,-,CAWEGSSSYEQHF
TRBV4-3,-,CASSQTAGLTSSGYTF
TRBV10-3,-,CAIIRTGKGYNERQFF
TRBV15,-,CATSRVRAEGFF
TRBV7-3,-,CASSLTGNTDTQYF
TRBV5-4,many,CASSPDRANNSPLHF
TRBV7-8,few,CASSLALAREQYF
TRBV11-2,-,CASSQYAGTGYNEQFF
TRBV7-7,few,CASSPGLGETQYF
TRBV19,-,CASSIVGTSAYNEQFF
TRBV18,once,CASSGRVGNTEAFF
TRBV19,-,CASSLSGRGWGDEQFF
TRBV7-9,-,CASSYRLDSGANVLTF
TRBV19,-,CASSIQGKQETQYF
TRBV2,-,CASRQGLAGGPQYF
TRBV10-3,-,CAISAQTEDEQYF
TRBV7-9,once,CASSSGLAEYNEQFF
TRBV29-1,-,CSVEQGGDTEAFF
TRBV7-2,-,CASSSGRWDKNIQYF
TRBV18,-,CASSPQGFGANVLTF
TRBV6-1,few,CASSESGSYEQYF
TRBV5-1,few,CASSLLAPNSGGELFF
TRBV18,-,CASSPMTGPRHEQYF
TRBV5-6,once,CASSLRAPTDGEQYF
TRBV5-5,-,CASSLIPVGEQYF
TRBV18,-,CASSPQGIYGYTF
TRBV9,-,CASSGPSGQGKSSGNTIYF
TRBV15,once,CATRRSGRMDEQYF
TRBV7-9,-,CASSLQGSGGTEAFF
TRBV11-2,-,CASSLSGDSTEQYF
TRBV4-1,-,CASSYPGGQYEQYF
TRBV7-2,-,CASSLGGQVYEQYF
TRBV7-3,-,CASSTIPERGNQPQHF
TRBV2,-,CASRGTGGTDTQYF
TRBV6-4,-,CASSDSVAGGFDTQYF
TRBV18,once,CASSAGTETYEQYF
TRBV7-2,-,CASSPSRAGNEKLFF
TRBV5-8,-,CASSLDTTPSNQPQHF
TRBV6-1,once,CASSATRTDTQYF
TRBV19,-,CASSNTLSLGSEQFF